The 25 T cell receptor beta chains presented below share a single source sample, sequenced in a study of blood T cell repertoires in COVID-19. Sequenced by immunoSEQ multiplex PCR; TCRdb stores in-frame clones only, minus some. The sample holds under 250,000 clones, about 80% seen once. The sequenced sample consisted of PBMCs or T cells enriched from blood (not recorded which). The source of these receptors is a woman aged 40-49 years who had been exposed to COVID-19.

The J gene is TRBJ2-3, the V gene TRBV19, with 9 positions matching TRBD1. J lost 6 bases, V lost 7 bases, and 14 bases had no gene match. The CDR3 has 16 amino acids. The germline V gene has CDR1 LNHDA and CDR2 SQIVND (reference sequence). The DNA of the CDR3 is TGTGCCAGTACCCCCCCCGGGACAGGGCTACTTGATACGCAGTATTTT. Protein product: CASTPPGTGLLDTQYF.

The rearrangement links TRBV7-9 to TRBJ1-4, with D possibly matching TRBD1 (6 bases). The V end was cut by 5 bases, the J end by 5 bases, with 15 bases between. Germline V gene lookup returns CDR1 SEHNR and CDR2 FQNEAQ (reference sequence). The length of the CDR3 is 15 residues. CDR3 sequence reads: CASSPTDRHNEKLFF. The CDR3 region has the DNA TGTGCCAGCAGCCCTACAGACAGGCACAATGAAAAACTGTTTTTT.

The chain is built from TRBV29-1 and TRBJ1-2; 7 bases match TRBD1. V shed 4 bases, J shed 1 base, and the junction held 9 bases outside the gene matches. CDR1 is SQVTM, CDR2 ANQGSEA, per germline. The CDR3 extends over 15 amino acids. CDR3 in DNA: TGCAGCGTTGGAGGCAGGGGGAATCTTAACTATGGCTACACCTTC. Translation: CSVGGRGNLNYGYTF. Full variable domain (rest looked up from reference TRBV29-1 and TRBJ1-2): SAVISQKPSRDICQRGTSLTIQCQVDSQVTMMFWYRQQPGQSLTLIATANQGSEATYESGFVIDKFPISRPNLTFSTLTVSNMSPEDSSIYLCSVGGRGNLNYGYTFGSGTRLTVV.

V and J are TRBV19 and TRBJ2-1, with D maybe TRBD1 (6 bases). Germline V gene lookup returns CDR1 LNHDA and CDR2 SQIVND (reference sequence). V dropped 1 base and J dropped 5 bases, with 9 bases sitting between them. The CDR3 runs 14 residues. CDR3 in amino acids: CASSIVQGNNEQFF. CDR3 nucleotide sequence: TGTGCCAGTAGTATAGTGCAGGGGAACAATGAGCAGTTCTTC.

The chain uses TRBV9 and TRBJ2-2; 8 bases match TRBD1. The junction had 11 bases not matched to a gene; V was cut back by 3 bases and J by 7 bases. The CDR3 totals 16 residues. The germline gives CDR1 SGDLS, CDR2 YYNGEE. The CDR3 DNA is TGTGCCAGCAGCGCCCAGGGGGCTAGCGTGGACGGGGAGCTGTTTTTT. Its protein is CASSAQGASVDGELFF.

CDR3 loop: CASSQAQGRAEAFF. In DNA form, the CDR3 reads TGTGCCAGCAGCCAGGCACAGGGAAGGGCTGAAGCTTTCTTT. V is TRBV3-1 (or the pseudogene TRBV3-2) and J is TRBJ1-1; tentatively, D is TRBD1 (6 bases). Per the germline V gene, CDR1 is LGHDT and CDR2 is YNNKEL (reference sequence). CDR3 length: 14 residues. Trimming took off 3 bases at V and 6 bases at J, with 14 bases between the two ends.

The chain is built from TRBV10-3 and TRBJ1-1, with 10 bases identical to TRBD1. Germline V gene lookup returns CDR1 ENHRY and CDR2 SYGVKD. The CDR3 totals 15 residues. Unmatched junction bases numbered 3, after V lost 0 bases and J lost 5 bases. CDR3 residues: CAISESGTGVTEAFF. For the CDR3, the DNA is TGTGCCATCAGTGAGTCAGGGACAGGGGTAACTGAAGCTTTCTTT.

This sequence joins TRBV15 and TRBJ2-3, with 7 bases aligning to TRBD2. The CDR3 loop spans 13 amino acids. CDR1 is LNHNV and CDR2 is YYDKDF in the germline V gene (reference sequence). With V trimmed by 8 bases and J by 1 base, 3 bases remained unmatched. CDR3 sequence: CATGGDGTDTQYF. In nucleotides, the CDR3 is TGTGCCACCGGGGGGGACGGCACAGATACGCAGTATTTT. The variable domain in full, completed from reference TRBV15 and TRBJ2-3, reads DAMVIQNPRYQVTQFGKPVTLSCSQTLNHNVMYWYQQKSSQAPKLLFHYYDKDFNNEADTPDNFQSRRPNTSFCFLDIRSPGLGDTAMYLCATGGDGTDTQYFGPGTRLTVL.

This clone has just a few counts. The chain links TRBV21-1 to TRBJ1-2. TRBV21-1 is shown as a pseudogene. The CDR3 runs 15 residues. This CDR3 is CASSKGCWGGDGYTF. CDR3 coding DNA: TGTGCCAGCAGCAAAGGTTGTTGGGGAGGCGATGGCTACACCTTC.

The genes are TRBV3-1 (or the pseudogene TRBV3-2) and TRBJ2-4, with TRBD2 matching over 14 bases. Unmatched junction bases numbered 7, after V lost 6 bases and J lost 6 bases. The CDR3 contains 16 residues. Germline values: CDR1 LGHDT, CDR2 YNNKEL (reference sequence). The CDR3 DNA follows: TGTGCCAGCAGTCTGACTAGCGGGGGGGCCGGAAACATTCAGTACTTC. Encoded protein: CASSLTSGGAGNIQYF.

V gene TRBV14 combines with J gene TRBJ1-2; a possible D gene is TRBD1 (5 bases). The V and J ends lost 4 bases and 5 bases respectively, with 14 bases between them. Germline CDR1 and CDR2: SGHDN and FVKESK. The length of the CDR3 is 14 residues. The CDR3 reads CASSRDAGRYGYTF. The CDR3 DNA sequence: TGTGCCAGCAGCCGTGATGCAGGGAGGTATGGCTACACCTTC.

This clone was detected only once. The CDR3 region has the DNA TGTGCCTGGAGTCAGGGGAGCGGTGCAACTAATGAAAAACTGTTTTTT. This gives the protein CAWSQGSGATNEKLFF. V and J are TRBV30 and TRBJ1-4, with D maybe TRBD1 (6 bases). Between the trimmed V and J ends, which lost 2 bases and 0 bases, there was a span of 13 bases. The CDR3 has 16 residues. Per germline, CDR1 GTSNPN and CDR2 SVGIG (reference sequence).

This sequence joins TRBV7-2 and TRBJ1-6; D might be TRBD1 (6 bases). Germline V gene sequence: CDR1 SGHTA, CDR2 FQGNSA. The CDR3 contains 15 residues. Between the trimmed V and J ends, which lost 0 bases and 9 bases, there was a span of 12 bases. Here the CDR3 DNA reads TGTGCCAGCAGCTTAGCGCGTCAGGGGCGTTCACCCCTCCACTTT. Amino acids: CASSLARQGRSPLHF.

The chain has TRBV7-8 and TRBJ2-1, with TRBD2 as a possible D gene (6 bases). Trimming left V 5 bases short and J 0 bases short, with 20 bases between. The CDR3 consists of 18 residues. CDR1 and CDR2 from the germline V gene are SGHVS and FQNEAQ. CDR3 protein: CASSKMDGGVSSYNEQFF. The CDR3, as DNA: TGTGCCAGCAGCAAAATGGATGGCGGGGTTAGCTCCTACAATGAGCAGTTCTTC.

This clone was counted once. The rearrangement uses TRBV7-9 and TRBJ1-2; D possibly corresponds to TRBD1 (6 bases). Trimming shortened V by 5 bases and J by 4 bases, and 17 bases separated the two germline ends. This CDR3 contains 15 residues. In germline, CDR1 is SEHNR, CDR2 FQNEAQ (reference sequence). The CDR3 region has the DNA TGTGCCAGCAGCCGCCCAGGGGACGGTTCCTATGGCTACACCTTC. Translated, it gives CASSRPGDGSYGYTF.

The chain links TRBV5-4 to TRBJ1-2; 8 bases align to TRBD1. The CDR3 consists of 14 residues. The V gene end was trimmed by 4 bases and the J gene end by 3 bases; junction bases not matched to a gene: 5. CDR1 SGHNT and CDR2 YYREEE come from the germline V gene (reference sequence). In DNA, the CDR3 is TGTGCCAGCAGCCTGGACAGGGCCGACTATGGCTACACCTTC. It codes for CASSLDRADYGYTF.

The chain recombines TRBV30 with TRBJ2-7; TRBD2 agrees at 7 bases. The CDR3 extends over 14 amino acids. CDR1 and CDR2 (germline): GTSNPN, SVGIG (reference sequence). The trim removed 2 bases at V and 0 bases at J, leaving 4 bases unmatched. The CDR3 coding sequence is TGTGCCTGGAGTAACGGGGGGAACTCCTACGAGCAGTACTTC. Translating it yields CAWSNGGNSYEQYF.

This sequence joins TRBV18 and TRBJ2-1, with 11 nucleotides matching TRBD1. Germline V lookup: CDR1 KGHSH, CDR2 LQKENI. The CDR3 sequence is 17 residues long. J lost 7 bases, V lost 0 bases, and 8 bases had no gene match. The CDR3 coding sequence is TGTGCCAGCTCACCACCTGGCCCGGGGACAGGGGGAAATGAGCAGTTCTTC. Translation: CASSPPGPGTGGNEQFF.

V usage is TRBV5-4 and J usage is TRBJ1-4; D not resolved. The V and J ends lost 0 bases and 4 bases respectively, with 4 bases between them. Germline-derived CDR1 and CDR2 are SGHNT and YYREEE (reference sequence). The CDR3 covers 13 residues. The CDR3 nucleotides are TGTGCCAGCAGCTTGGCCAATAATGAAAAACTGTTTTTT. Translation gives CASSLANNEKLFF.

V usage is TRBV7-9 and J usage is TRBJ1-1; TRBD1 is a possible D gene (5 bases). V was shortened by 0 bases and J by 0 bases, with 8 bases between the two germline ends. CDR1 and CDR2 from the germline V gene are SEHNR and FQNEAQ (reference sequence). This CDR3 has 15 amino acids. The CDR3 here is CASSLAQGVNTEAFF. The CDR3 coding sequence is TGTGCCAGCAGCTTAGCGCAGGGCGTGAACACTGAAGCTTTCTTT.

CDR3 loop: CASSPLFSSSTDTQYF. CDR3 DNA sequence: TGTGCCAGCAGCCCCCTTTTTAGTTCTAGCACAGATACGCAGTATTTT. J is TRBJ2-3 and V is TRBV7-9; no reliable D call. The V gene's germline CDR1 is SEHNR and CDR2 FQNEAQ (reference sequence). The CDR3 contains 16 residues. V dropped 5 bases and J dropped 0 bases, with 15 bases sitting between them.

The V gene is TRBV27, the J gene TRBJ1-5; possible D gene TRBD1, 5 bases. In germline, CDR1 is MNHEY, CDR2 SMNVEV (reference sequence). V gave up 8 bases and J gave up 7 bases, with 21 bases separating them. There are 15 residues in the CDR3. CDR3 in DNA: TGTGCCAGCTCCTTGGGGTCCGGGGGTCGGCAGCCCCAGCATTTT. Residues: CASSLGSGGRQPQHF.

The CDR3 spells CASSSQGRPEAFF. The CDR3 DNA reads TGTGCCAGCAGTTCCCAGGGTCGTCCTGAAGCTTTCTTT. The rearrangement uses TRBV7-9 and TRBJ1-1; D may be TRBD1 (5 bases). The V gene's germline CDR1 is SEHNR and CDR2 FQNEAQ (reference sequence). The CDR3 contains 13 residues. Deletions cut 6 bases from V and 6 bases from J, with 14 bases between. The whole variable domain, remainder taken from reference TRBV7-9 and TRBJ1-1, is DTGVSQNPRHKITKRGQNVTFRCDPISEHNRLYWYRQTLGQGPEFLTYFQNEAQLEKSRLLSDRFSAERPKGSFSTLEIQRTEQGDSAMYLCASSSQGRPEAFFGQGTRLTVV.

This clone was counted a few times. CDR3 sequence reads: CAISVGQAYEQYF. As DNA, the CDR3 is TGTGCCATCAGTGTGGGGCAGGCCTACGAGCAGTACTTC. J is TRBJ2-7 and V is TRBV10-3; D may be TRBD1 (5 bases). Trimming took off 4 bases at V and 2 bases at J, with 9 bases between the two ends. The length of the CDR3 is 13 residues. Germline V gene data show CDR1 as ENHRY and CDR2 as SYGVKD.

CDR3 loop: CASSYEVGYGYTF. The CDR3 coding sequence is TGTGCCAGCAGTTACGAGGTCGGCTATGGCTACACCTTC. The chain is built from TRBV6-5 and TRBJ1-2, with D hard to call. Germline V gene lookup returns CDR1 MNHEY and CDR2 SVGAGI. Trimming cost V 2 bases and J 4 bases, with 8 bases left between them. This CDR3 has 13 amino acids.